These 26 T cell receptor beta chains came from one sample sequenced in a study of CD8 T cells in ankylosing spondylitis. TCRdb ran MiXCR on the 5' RACE reads and lists one entry per CDR3 protein. This table holds 200,000 or so distinct CDR3 sequences, 13% found once. Sequenced sample: blood, either unsorted or a sorted T cell fraction (not recorded which). The receptors shown here come from a female donor with ankylosing spondylitis or in good health (not recorded which).

This clonotype was seen repeatedly, ten times or more. The rearrangement joins TRBV2 to TRBJ2-1; D might be TRBD1 (6 bases). CDR1 and CDR2 (germline): SNHLY, FYNNEI. V shed 3 bases and J shed 5 bases, with 14 bases lying between them. CDR3 length: 15 amino acids. In nucleotides, the CDR3 is TGTGCCAGCAGTGAGTGGGCAGGGGACAACAATGAGCAGTTCTTC. This codes for CASSEWAGDNNEQFF.

This clonotype was seen just once. The chain employs TRBV4-1 and TRBJ1-5; the D is unclear. V was shortened by 1 base and J by 6 bases, with 7 bases between the two germline ends. Per the germline V gene, CDR1 is MGHRA and CDR2 is YSYEKL. This CDR3 region has 13 residues. CDR3 DNA: TGCGCCAGCAGCCAAGGGTTCGGTCAGCCCCAGCATTTT. The encoded protein is CASSQGFGQPQHF.

V gene TRBV20-1 combines with J gene TRBJ1-2; maybe TRBD1 (5 bases). This CDR3 region has 13 residues. CDR1 DFQATT and CDR2 SNEGSKA come from the germline V gene (reference sequence). Here the CDR3 DNA reads TGCATACCTCGGGAGTGGGGCTACTATGGCTACACCTTC. Its translation is CIPREWGYYGYTF.

This clonotype showed up many times. V usage is TRBV20-1 and J usage is TRBJ2-7; 7 bases align to TRBD2. This CDR3 region has 15 residues. V was clipped by 6 bases and J by 3 bases; unmatched bases: 14. Germline assignment: CDR1 DFQATT and CDR2 SNEGSKA (reference sequence). CDR3 DNA sequence: TGCAGTGCGCAACCTAAGTCTAGCGGCAGCTACGAGCAGTACTTC. This gives the protein CSAQPKSSGSYEQYF.

This clonotype showed up just a few times. J is TRBJ2-7 and V is TRBV7-9, with 7 bases matching TRBD1. The CDR3 runs 16 residues. V trimming: 5 bases; J trimming: 3 bases; junction bases outside the gene matches: 13. Germline values: CDR1 SEHNR, CDR2 FQNEAQ (reference sequence). DNA for the CDR3: TGTGCCAGCAGCCCCAAGATGGGACAGTTCTACTACGAGCAGTACTTC. This encodes CASSPKMGQFYYEQYF.

This clonotype occurred many times. The gene calls are TRBV12-3 or TRBV12-4 and TRBJ2-2, with 7 positions matching TRBD2. V gave up 6 bases and J gave up 2 bases; unmatched junction bases: 9. The CDR3 covers 16 residues. The DNA of the CDR3 is TGTGCCAGCAGCCCCGGGGGGTCCGTTAACACCGGGGAGCTGTTTTTT. The encoded protein is CASSPGGSVNTGELFF.

The chain has TRBV11-2 and TRBJ1-2, with a possible D match to TRBD1 (5 bases). The ends were cut back, 0 bases at V and 5 bases at J, with 22 bases in the middle. The germline CDR1 and CDR2 sequences are SGHAT and FQNNGV. The CDR3 length is 18 residues. The CDR3 loop is CASSLEGPAGDLDYGYTF. The CDR3 DNA reads TGTGCCAGCAGCTTAGAGGGGCCCGCGGGGGATTTGGATTATGGCTACACCTTC.

This clonotype has more than one count but fewer than ten. The V and J genes are TRBV6-2 or TRBV6-3 and TRBJ1-1; 9 nucleotides agree with TRBD1. Per the germline V gene, CDR1 is MNHEY and CDR2 is SVGEGT. This CDR3 has 14 residues. With V trimmed by 7 bases and J by 1 base, 4 bases remained unmatched. CDR3 nucleotides: TGTGCCAGCAACAGGGGACAGGGGAACACTGAAGCTTTCTTT. Protein product: CASNRGQGNTEAFF.

This clonotype was seen more than once but under ten times. This CDR3 is CSARDRVIGYNEQFF. As DNA, the CDR3 is TGCAGTGCTAGAGATCGAGTGATCGGTTACAATGAGCAGTTCTTC. The rearrangement uses TRBV20-1 and TRBJ2-1; no firm D call. Germline V lookup: CDR1 DFQATT, CDR2 SNEGSKA (reference sequence). This CDR3 region has 15 residues. Trimming cost V 0 bases and J 4 bases, with 13 bases left between them.

Ten or more counts support this clonotype. The chain couples TRBV5-1 to TRBJ2-1; D gene uncertain. The ends were cut back, 5 bases at V and 4 bases at J, with 4 bases in the middle. The CDR3 covers 11 residues. Per germline, CDR1 SGHRS and CDR2 YFSETQ. This CDR3 reads CASSQYNEQFF. The CDR3 nucleotides read TGCGCCAGCAGTCAGTACAATGAGCAGTTCTTC.

The sample holds a few counts of this clonotype. This rearrangement joins TRBV6-1 to TRBJ2-6; TRBD1 is a possible D gene (6 bases). This CDR3 has 17 residues. The V end lost 6 bases, the J end lost 0 bases, and 15 bases lay between the germline ends. Germline V CDR1 and CDR2: MNHNS, SASEGT. The CDR3 DNA reads TGTGCCAGCAGGGCCGAGGGACATCGCTCTGGGGCCAACGTCCTGACTTTC. It codes for CASRAEGHRSGANVLTF.

This clonotype turned up a few times. CDR3 coding DNA: TGTGCCACCAGTGGATCAGGGGACGAGCAGTTCTTC. Amino acid sequence: CATSGSGDEQFF. The rearrangement joins TRBV24-1 to TRBJ2-1; D perhaps matches TRBD1 (6 bases). The CDR3 covers 12 residues. V lost 5 bases to trimming and J lost 10 bases, with 11 bases between them. Per germline, CDR1 KGHDR and CDR2 SFDVKD.

This clonotype was detected ten times or more. This rearrangement joins TRBV3-1 to TRBJ2-3; TRBD1 agrees at 8 bases. The CDR3 has 15 amino acids. Germline V gene data show CDR1 as LGHDT and CDR2 as YNNKEL (reference sequence). The ends lost 4 bases at V and 3 bases at J; junction bases unmatched: 6. This chain's CDR3 is CASSPRTGLTDTQYF. In DNA form, the CDR3 reads TGTGCCAGCAGCCCGAGGACAGGGCTAACAGATACGCAGTATTTT.

This clonotype came up many times. The rearrangement links TRBV11-2 to TRBJ2-3, with D possibly being TRBD1 (6 bases). V was cut by 5 bases and J by 2 bases, with 14 bases left in between. The CDR3 loop spans 15 amino acids. CDR1 is SGHAT, CDR2 FQNNGV, per germline. CDR3 in amino acids: CASSRGQGSTDTQYF. CDR3 nucleotides: TGTGCCAGCAGCCGTGGGCAGGGGTCCACAGATACGCAGTATTTT. The full variable domain, rest sourced from reference TRBV11-2 and TRBJ2-3, is EAGVAQSPRYKIIEKRQSVAFWCNPISGHATLYWYQQILGQGPKLLIQFQNNGVVDDSQLPKDRFSAERLKGVDSTLKIQPAKLEDSAVYLCASSRGQGSTDTQYFGPGTRLTVL.

The rearrangement links TRBV12-3 or TRBV12-4 to TRBJ1-5; TRBD1 is a possible D gene (5 bases). The CDR3 length is 15 residues. V was pared by 1 base and J by 7 bases, with 14 bases between. CDR3 sequence (DNA): TGTGCCAGCAGTTTAGATGGGGGAAGAGGGCAGCCCCAGCATTTT. It encodes CASSLDGGRGQPQHF.

This clonotype was seen repeatedly, ten times or more. The CDR3: CASILGMGTGELFF. For the CDR3, the DNA is TGCGCCAGCATACTTGGGATGGGCACCGGGGAGCTGTTTTTT. V is TRBV5-1 and J is TRBJ2-2, with D unclear. Looked up from germline, CDR1 is SGHRS and CDR2 is YFSETQ. Trimming took off 6 bases at V and 4 bases at J, with 13 bases between the two ends. This CDR3 is built from 14 residues.

This clonotype showed up just a few times. The rearrangement uses TRBV29-1 and TRBJ2-5; tentatively, D is TRBD2 (6 bases). The CDR3 consists of 14 residues. Trimming left V 1 base short and J 5 bases short, with 14 bases between. Germline loops: CDR1 SQVTM, CDR2 ANQGSEA. The CDR3 nucleotides are TGCAGCGTTGAAGTTGTAGCGGTGGGGGAGACCCAGTACTTC. Its protein product is CSVEVVAVGETQYF.

This clonotype occurred many times. The V call is TRBV24-1, the J call TRBJ2-1; unclear D gene. CDR1 is KGHDR, CDR2 SFDVKD, per germline. The CDR3 extends over 16 amino acids. Trimming stripped 1 base from V and 7 bases from J, with 16 bases between. The CDR3 sequence: CATSDLKTVGLNEQFF. DNA for the CDR3: TGTGCCACCAGTGATTTAAAGACGGTGGGGTTGAATGAGCAGTTCTTC.

The chain uses TRBV28 and TRBJ2-1, with TRBD2 identical over 8 bases. J lost 9 bases, V lost 6 bases, and 7 bases had no gene match. CDR1 and CDR2 (germline): MDHEN, SYDVKM. There are 13 residues in the CDR3. The CDR3 bases are TGTGCCAGCAGCCCCCCCGGGAGGGGTGAGCAGTTCTTC. It yields the protein CASSPPGRGEQFF.

The V gene is TRBV24-1, the J gene TRBJ1-5, with D possibly matching TRBD1 (6 bases). Germline CDR1 KGHDR, CDR2 SFDVKD. The CDR3 is 16 amino acids. V was shortened by 2 bases and J by 0 bases, with 10 bases between the two germline ends. The CDR3 sequence: CATSDSRTDSNQPQHF. The CDR3 region has the DNA TGTGCCACCAGTGATTCCCGGACAGATAGCAATCAGCCCCAGCATTTT.

J is TRBJ2-5 and V is TRBV7-2; D call uncertain. Trimming cost V 6 bases and J 5 bases, with 13 bases left between them. Germline loops: CDR1 SGHTA, CDR2 FQGNSA. The length of the CDR3 is 13 residues. CDR3 residues: CASRGKVWETQYF. CDR3 nucleotide sequence: TGTGCCAGCAGGGGGAAGGTTTGGGAGACCCAGTACTTC. The whole variable domain, remainder taken from reference TRBV7-2 and TRBJ2-5, is GAGVSQSPSNKVTEKGKDVELRCDPISGHTALYWYRQSLGQGLEFLIYFQGNSAPDKSGLPSDRFSAERTGGSVSTLTIQRTQQEDSAVYLCASRGKVWETQYFGPGTRLLVL.

This clonotype has a count of ten or more. As DNA, the CDR3 is TGTGCCAGCAGCTTAGATTCAAGCGGGAGGGCCTCCTACAATGAGCAGTTCTTC. Translating gives CASSLDSSGRASYNEQFF. This sequence joins TRBV11-1 and TRBJ2-1, with TRBD2 matching over 10 bases. The CDR3 extends over 18 amino acids. V shed 1 base, J shed 0 bases, and the junction held 6 bases outside the gene matches. CDR1 is SGHAT and CDR2 is FQDESV in the germline V gene (reference sequence).

This chain uses TRBV4-3 with TRBJ2-3; no clear D. CDR1 and CDR2 from the germline V gene are LGHNA and YSLEER. V gave up 4 bases and J gave up 8 bases, with 13 bases separating them. The CDR3 totals 13 residues. Here the CDR3 reads CASSPSSTGTQYF. The CDR3 coding sequence is TGCGCCAGCAGCCCGTCCTCCACCGGTACGCAGTATTTT.

Many counts were recorded for this clonotype. V is TRBV12-3 or TRBV12-4 and J is TRBJ1-1; D not certain. This CDR3 contains 12 residues. The V gene lost 6 bases and the J gene lost 5 bases, with 10 bases spanning the gap. CDR3 protein: CASSHRGTEAFF. The CDR3 DNA reads TGTGCCAGCAGCCACCGGGGAACTGAAGCTTTCTTT.

In its sample, this clonotype was seen many times. This chain connects TRBV20-1 to TRBJ2-2; D is undetermined. The CDR3 covers 13 residues. Germline CDR1 and CDR2: DFQATT and SNEGSKA (reference sequence). V was trimmed by 6 bases and J by 0 bases, leaving 8 bases between them. In nucleotides, the CDR3 is TGCAGTGCCCCCCCCCCGAACACCGGGGAGCTGTTTTTT. Encoded protein: CSAPPPNTGELFF.

V usage is TRBV5-1 and J usage is TRBJ2-7, with 9 bases matching TRBD1. Germline V gene data show CDR1 as SGHRS and CDR2 as YFSETQ. This CDR3 is built from 14 residues. The V segment lost 5 bases and the J segment 3 bases; nucleotides outside the gene matches: 6. CDR3 residues: CASRMPGQGYEQYF. The CDR3 region has the DNA TGCGCCAGCAGGATGCCGGGACAGGGCTACGAGCAGTACTTC. Based on the CDR3 plus reference TRBV5-1 and TRBJ2-7, the full variable domain is KAGVTQTPRYLIKTRGQQVTLSCSPISGHRSVSWYQQTPGQGLQFLFEYFSETQRNKGNFPGRFSGRQFSNSRSEMNVSTLELGDSALYLCASRMPGQGYEQYFGPGTRLTVT.